This T cell receptor beta chain was recorded in a study of regulatory T cells in long-lasting Graves disease. According to the study, TCR beta libraries were built with iRepertoire HTBI primers and CDR3-region Arm-PCR. TCRdb processed the multiplex PCR reads anew with MiXCR; each CDR3 protein has one entry. The sample lists about 360,000 distinct CDR3 sequences, roughly 15% occurring once. Time point given: newly diagnosed GD, antithyroid drugs for less than 3 months. The TCR library was prepared using RNA isolated from PBMCs. This clonotype has more than one count but fewer than ten. The CDR3 loop spans 15 amino acids. V gave up 4 bases and J gave up 4 bases, with 17 bases separating them. CDR1 and CDR2 from the germline V gene are SGHNT and YYREEE (reference sequence). These data are also associated with another study on T cells in Graves' hyperthyroidism and ophthalmopathy.

The source material was peripheral blood mononuclear cells (PBMCs), sampled at new diagnosis, from a patient treated with antithyroid drugs. The source is a woman younger than 30 with Graves disease. The rearrangement links TRBV5-4 to TRBJ1-2; tentative D call: TRBD1 (6 bases). Written as DNA, the CDR3 is TGTGCCAGCAGCCCGGATGGGGGGCAGGTCTATGGCTACACCTTC. Its translation: CASSPDGGQVYGYTF.